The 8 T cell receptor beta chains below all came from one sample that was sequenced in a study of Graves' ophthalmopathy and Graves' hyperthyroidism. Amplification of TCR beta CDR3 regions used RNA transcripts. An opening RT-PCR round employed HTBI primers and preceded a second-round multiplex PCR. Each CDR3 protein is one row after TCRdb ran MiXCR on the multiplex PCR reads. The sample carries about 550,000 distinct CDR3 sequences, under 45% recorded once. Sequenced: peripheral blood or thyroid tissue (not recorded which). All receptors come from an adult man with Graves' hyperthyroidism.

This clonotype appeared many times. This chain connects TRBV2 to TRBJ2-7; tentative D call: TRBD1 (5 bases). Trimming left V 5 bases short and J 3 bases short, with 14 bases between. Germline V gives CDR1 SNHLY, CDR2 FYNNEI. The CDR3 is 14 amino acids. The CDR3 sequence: CASSPIDRNYEQYF. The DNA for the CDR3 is TGTGCCAGCAGTCCAATTGACAGAAACTACGAGCAGTACTTC.

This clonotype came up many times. This CDR3 is CSATAKDNEKLFF. For the CDR3, the DNA is TGCAGTGCTACGGCCAAAGATAATGAAAAACTGTTTTTT. The V and J genes are TRBV20-1 and TRBJ1-4; D remains ambiguous. The germline V gene has CDR1 DFQATT and CDR2 SNEGSKA (reference sequence). With 4 bases removed from V and 4 bases from J, the gap between germline ends came to 10 bases. The CDR3 length is 13 residues.

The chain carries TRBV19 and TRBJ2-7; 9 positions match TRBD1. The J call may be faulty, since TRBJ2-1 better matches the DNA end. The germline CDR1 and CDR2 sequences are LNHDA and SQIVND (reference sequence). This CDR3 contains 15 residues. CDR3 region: CASSKGQGPYNEQFF. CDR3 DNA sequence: TGTGCCAGTAGCAAGGGACAGGGACCCTACAATGAGCAGTTCTTC.

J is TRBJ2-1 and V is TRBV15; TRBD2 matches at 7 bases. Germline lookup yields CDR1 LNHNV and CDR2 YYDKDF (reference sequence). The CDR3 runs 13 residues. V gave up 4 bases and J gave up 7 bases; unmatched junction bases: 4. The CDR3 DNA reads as TGTGCCACCAGCACCGGGACTACTAATGAGCAGTTCTTC. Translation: CATSTGTTNEQFF.

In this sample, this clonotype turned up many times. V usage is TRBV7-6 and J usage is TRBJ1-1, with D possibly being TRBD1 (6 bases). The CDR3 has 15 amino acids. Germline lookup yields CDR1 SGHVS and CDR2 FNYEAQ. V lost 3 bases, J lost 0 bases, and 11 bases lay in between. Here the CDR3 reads CASSLRGNMNTEAFF. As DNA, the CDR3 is TGTGCCAGCAGCTTGAGGGGGAACATGAACACTGAAGCTTTCTTT. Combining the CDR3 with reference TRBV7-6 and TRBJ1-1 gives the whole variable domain GAGVSQSPRYKVTKRGQDVALRCDPISGHVSLYWYRQALGQGPEFLTYFNYEAQQDKSGLPNDRFSAERPEGSISTLTIQRTEQRDSAMYRCASSLRGNMNTEAFFGQGTRLTVV.

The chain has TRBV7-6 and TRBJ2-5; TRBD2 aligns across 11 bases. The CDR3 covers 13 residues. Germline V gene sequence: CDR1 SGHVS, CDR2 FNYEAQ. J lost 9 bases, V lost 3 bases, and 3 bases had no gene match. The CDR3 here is CASSFNSGGAQYF. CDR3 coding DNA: TGTGCCAGCAGCTTCAATAGCGGGGGGGCCCAGTACTTC. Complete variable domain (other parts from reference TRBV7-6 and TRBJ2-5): GAGVSQSPRYKVTKRGQDVALRCDPISGHVSLYWYRQALGQGPEFLTYFNYEAQQDKSGLPNDRFSAERPEGSISTLTIQRTEQRDSAMYRCASSFNSGGAQYFGPGTRLLVL.

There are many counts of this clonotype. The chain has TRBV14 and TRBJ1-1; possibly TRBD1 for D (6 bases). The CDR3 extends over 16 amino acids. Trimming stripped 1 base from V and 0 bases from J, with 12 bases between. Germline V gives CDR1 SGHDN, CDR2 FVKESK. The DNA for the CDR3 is TGTGCCAGCAGCCAAGGAGGGGGACTCATGAACACTGAAGCTTTCTTT. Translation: CASSQGGGLMNTEAFF.

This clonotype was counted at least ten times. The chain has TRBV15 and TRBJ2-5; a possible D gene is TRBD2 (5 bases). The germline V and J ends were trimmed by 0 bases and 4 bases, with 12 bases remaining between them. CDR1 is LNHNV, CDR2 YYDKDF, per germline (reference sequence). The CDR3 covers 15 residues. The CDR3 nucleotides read TGTGCCACCAGCAGAGATCGGGGTTTGATAGAGACCCAGTACTTC. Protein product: CATSRDRGLIETQYF.